The rows below give T cell receptor beta chains drawn from one sample of a study of cytomegalovirus exposure and HLA in healthy donors. Here immunoSEQ multiplex PCR was the method, and the copy in TCRdb shows in-frame clones only, minus some. The table shows roughly 180,000 clones, with 80% to 85% occurring only once. The sample taken for sequencing was PBMCs. Source of these receptors: a boy aged 5 to 17 in good health and CMV-seronegative. The CDR3 runs from the conserved cysteine through the conserved F or W. The D gene is left open where the match is weak. Part of the rows lack a size; the others show once, few, many or a class for expanded clones.

J gene	V gene	D gene	clone size	CDR3 DNA	CDR3 protein
TRBJ2-1	TRBV6-6	.	.	TGTGCCAGCAGTACCCTCCTAGGGGGCAATGAGCAGTTCTTC	CASSTLLGGNEQFF
TRBJ2-3	TRBV18	.	.	TGTGCCAGCTCACCCTACTCTAGCACAGATACGCAGTATTTT	CASSPYSSTDTQYF
TRBJ2-5	TRBV12-5	TRBD2	once	TGTGCTAGTGGTTTAGCGGGGGGAAGCGAGACCCAGTACTTC	CASGLAGGSETQYF
TRBJ2-3	TRBV7-2	TRBD2	once	TGTGCCAGCAGCCCAGCGGGGGGCCGGACAGATACGCAGTATTTT	CASSPAGGRTDTQYF
TRBJ2-5	TRBV7-2	.	.	TGTGCCAGCAGCCCTAGTGTGGTCGGGGACTTCCAGTACTTC	CASSPSVVGDFQYF
TRBJ2-7	TRBV7-2	TRBD2	once	TGTGCCAGCAGCTTATCCGCCATGGGACTAGCGGCCTCCTACGAGCAGTACTTC	CASSLSAMGLAASYEQYF
TRBJ2-3	TRBV5-1	.	.	TGCGCCAGCAGCTTGAACACCCCCCGGGGGACAGATACGCAGTATTTT	CASSLNTPRGTDTQYF
TRBJ1-5	TRBV4-1	TRBD1	.	TGCGCCAGCAGCCAAGCGTCGACAGGGTTGCGCCAGCCCCAGCATTTT	CASSQASTGLRQPQHF
TRBJ2-3	TRBV5-4	.	.	TGTGCCAGCAGCTTTAGTAGCACAGATACGCAGTATTTT	CASSFSSTDTQYF
TRBJ2-7	TRBV9	TRBD2	.	TGTGCCAGCAGCCCGGGACTAGCGGGAGTCGAGCAGTACTTC	CASSPGLAGVEQYF
TRBJ2-7	TRBV5-4	TRBD1	.	TGTGCCAGCAGCTACCCCGGGACAGCCTACGAGCAGTACTTC	CASSYPGTAYEQYF
TRBJ1-2	TRBV5-1	.	.	TGCGCCAGCAGCTCCGACACTAACTATGGCTACACCTTC	CASSSDTNYGYTF
TRBJ2-3	TRBV10-1	TRBD1	.	TGCGCCAGCAGTGATCCCCGGACAGGGCAGTATTTT	CASSDPRTGQYF
TRBJ1-1	TRBV7-2	TRBD1	.	TGTGCCAGCAGCCCGACAGGGAGGACTGAAGCTTTCTTT	CASSPTGRTEAFF
TRBJ2-1	TRBV19	.	.	TGTGCCAGTAGTACTAACGCTGAGCAGTTCTTC	CASSTNAEQFF
TRBJ1-3	TRBV27	TRBD1	once	TGTGCCAGCAGGGCCCGGGCGGGACAGGACTCTGGAAACACCATATATTTT	CASRARAGQDSGNTIYF
TRBJ2-7	TRBV7-2	.	.	TGTGCCAGCAGCTTGACAGATTACGAGCAGTACTTC	CASSLTDYEQYF
TRBJ2-6	TRBV21-1	.	.	TGTGCCAGCAGGGACATACTTAACTCTGGGGCCAACGTCCTGACTTTC	CASRDILNSGANVLTF
TRBJ1-1	TRBV7-8	.	.	TGTGCCAGCAGCTTAGCGCCGGGGAACACTGAAGCTTTCTTT	CASSLAPGNTEAFF
TRBJ1-6	TRBV27	.	.	TGTGCCAGCAGTTTGGGCTTCATAGGTTCACCCCTCCACTTT	CASSLGFIGSPLHF
TRBJ2-1	TRBV18	TRBD2	.	TGTGCCAGCTCACCGGCTAGCGGGGGGGCCTATGAGCAGTTCTTC	CASSPASGGAYEQFF
TRBJ2-1	TRBV2	TRBD2	.	TGTGCCAGCAGTGTGACTAGCGGGGGTGGTAATGAGCAGTTCTTC	CASSVTSGGGNEQFF
TRBJ1-3	TRBV4-3	.	.	TGCGCCAGCAGCCAAGATTCGTTGTCCTCTGGAAACACCATATATTTT	CASSQDSLSSGNTIYF
TRBJ2-7	TRBV7-9	TRBD2	.	TGTGCCAGCAGCTGGACTAGCGGGAGTGTCTACGAGCAGTACTTC	CASSWTSGSVYEQYF
TRBJ2-7	TRBV6-1	.	.	TGTGCCAGCAGTGAGTTAGGGACACTCGGCTCCTACGAGCAGTACTTC	CASSELGTLGSYEQYF
TRBJ2-1	TRBV9	.	.	TGTGCCAGCAGCGTAAATTCCAGACTCCTCTCCTACAATGAGCAGTTCTTC	CASSVNSRLLSYNEQFF
TRBJ2-7	TRBV5-1	TRBD2	few	TGCGCCAGCAGCCGCGTAGCGGGGGGGCCTGGGGAGCAGTACTTC	CASSRVAGGPGEQYF
TRBJ2-7	TRBV5-1	.	.	TGCGCCAGCAGCTTAGGGGGGACAGCTACAATGTTATCCTACGAGCAGTACTTC	CASSLGGTATMLSYEQYF
TRBJ1-1	TRBV6-1	TRBD1	.	TGTGCCAGCAGTGCTCGACAGGGGGGAACTGAAGCTTTCTTT	CASSARQGGTEAFF
TRBJ2-3	TRBV2	TRBD2	once	TGTGCCAGCAGTGAATCCGAATTTTCTAGCGGGAGTAAGGATACGCAGTATTTT	CASSESEFSSGSKDTQYF
TRBJ2-5	TRBV11-2	TRBD2	.	TGTGCCAGCAGCCACGTGCGGGGGACGAAAGAGACCCAGTACTTC	CASSHVRGTKETQYF
TRBJ2-2	TRBV5-4	TRBD2	.	TGTGCCAGCAGCCCCTCAACTGGACTAGCGGGAGACGGGGAGCTGTTTTTT	CASSPSTGLAGDGELFF